The rows below give T cell receptor beta chains drawn from one sample of a study of blood T cell repertoires in COVID-19. The table came from immunoSEQ multiplex PCR; TCRdb's copy has only in-frame clones and leaves some out. The sample comprises about 80,000 clones, 65% to 90% of which are singletons, and roughly 9.1% rests with the top ten. The sequencing sample was made of peripheral blood. All receptors derive from a man aged 50 to 59 with COVID-19, enrolled during active disease. Both conserved end residues are part of each CDR3. The D gene is left open where the match is weak. Some rows have no size entry. The others give once, few or many, or a class for an expanded clone.

NA,NA,TRBV7-2,TRBJ2-7,TGTGCCAGCAGCTTAAGCCGCACAGGCTACGAGCAGTACTTC,CASSLSRTGYEQYF
NA,TRBD1,TRBV6-6,TRBJ1-4,TGTGCCAGCAGTCCTACCGGGACAGGGATCACTAATGAAAAACTGTTTTTT,CASSPTGTGITNEKLFF
NA,NA,TRBV9,TRBJ1-1,TGTGCCAGCAGCGGCAGGGAAATGAACACTGAAGCTTTCTTT,CASSGREMNTEAFF
NA,NA,TRBV6-6,TRBJ2-7,TGTGCCAGTAACCAGGGGCAAGGGGAGCAGTACTTC,CASNQGQGEQYF
NA,NA,TRBV27,TRBJ1-1,TGTGCCAGCAGTTTGTTACATAACACTGAAGCTTTCTTT,CASSLLHNTEAFF
NA,TRBD1,TRBV30,TRBJ2-7,TGTGCCTGGGGGACAGGTCCCTACGAGCAGTACTTC,CAWGTGPYEQYF
once,NA,TRBV5-4,TRBJ2-1,TGTGCCAGCAGCTTGGTTAATTCCTACAATGAGCAGTTCTTC,CASSLVNSYNEQFF
NA,TRBD2,TRBV5-8,TRBJ2-3,TGTGCCAGCAGTTCGGGACTAGCGGGGACCACAGATACGCAGTATTTT,CASSSGLAGTTDTQYF
few,TRBD2,TRBV4-2,TRBJ2-7,TGTGCCAGCAGCCAAGCCGGGACTAGCGTCTACGAGCAGTACTTC,CASSQAGTSVYEQYF
NA,NA,TRBV24-1,TRBJ2-3,TGTGCCACCAGTGATCGCCCCCAGGGGAGCACAGATACGCAGTATTTT,CATSDRPQGSTDTQYF
NA,NA,TRBV6-5,TRBJ1-1,TGTGCCAGCAGTTACTCACAGGGTAATGAAGCTTTCTTT,CASSYSQGNEAFF
NA,TRBD2,TRBV5-8,TRBJ2-1,TGTGCCAGCAGCTTAACGCTCGGGGGGGGCCGGGATGAGCAGTTCTTC,CASSLTLGGGRDEQFF
NA,NA,TRBV24-1,TRBJ2-2,TGTGCCACCTGGGGGCAAGCCGGGGAGCTGTTTTTT,CATWGQAGELFF
NA,NA,TRBV5-1,TRBJ1-1,TGCGCCAGCAGCTTGGGCCTTGGGAGGGTGAACACTGAAGCTTTCTTT,CASSLGLGRVNTEAFF
NA,TRBD2,TRBV28,TRBJ2-7,TGTGCCAGCAGTTCCCCAACCGGACTAGCGGGACCGCGGGTTTACGAGCAGTACTTC,CASSSPTGLAGPRVYEQYF
NA,NA,TRBV3-1/TRBV3-2,TRBJ1-2,TGTGCCAGCAGAGACCGGACAGCAGTCTATGGCTACACCTTC,CASRDRTAVYGYTF